The 16 T cell receptor beta chains below come from one sample, sequenced in a study of blood T cells in healthy people across ages. Alongside a J-beta primer mix, a sample-barcoded 5' primer served in a second PCR lasting about 7 to 12 cycles. TCRdb independently ran MiXCR on the 5' RACE reads; one entry per CDR3 protein. Here the sample spans 1.2 million to 1.5 million distinct CDR3 sequences, around 42% being singletons. Sequenced: blood. These receptor sequences come from a woman aged 18-29 years in good health.

This clonotype occurred a few times. The chain carries TRBV6-5 and TRBJ2-5; D is possibly TRBD1 (5 bases). The CDR3 sequence is 14 residues long. Germline-derived CDR1 and CDR2 are MNHEY and SVGAGI. Trimming removed 8 bases at V and 4 bases at J, with 17 bases between. CDR3 sequence: CASSGASMRETQYF. DNA of the CDR3: TGTGCCAGCTCTGGGGCTTCCATGAGAGAGACCCAGTACTTC.

The chain joins TRBV14 to TRBJ2-1; no definite D call. The J call may be faulty, since TRBJ2-7 better matches the DNA end. The CDR3 length is 15 residues. CDR1 and CDR2 (germline): SGHDN, FVKESK. CDR3 region: CASSQDKGRSHEQYF. CDR3 bases: TGTGCCAGCAGCCAAGATAAAGGAAGGTCCCACGAGCAGTACTTC.

V usage is TRBV6-5 and J usage is TRBJ2-2, with 8 bases identical to TRBD1. Trimming removed 7 bases from V and 5 bases from J; junction bases left unmatched: 9. The CDR3 consists of 15 residues. CDR1 MNHEY and CDR2 SVGAGI come from the germline V gene. CDR3 in amino acids: CASIGQGPATGELFF. CDR3 DNA sequence: TGTGCCAGCATCGGACAGGGCCCGGCAACCGGGGAGCTGTTTTTT.

This chain links TRBV7-9 with TRBJ2-3; D remains unclear. V was pared by 6 bases and J by 10 bases, with 11 bases between. CDR1 and CDR2 (germline): SEHNR, FQNEAQ (reference sequence). This CDR3 region has 11 residues. In DNA form, the CDR3 reads TGTGCCAGCAGTGGTAGTTCGGCGCAGTATTTT. This gives the protein CASSGSSAQYF.

This chain connects TRBV2 to TRBJ2-5; 7 nucleotides match TRBD2. This CDR3 has 15 residues. The germline gives CDR1 SNHLY, CDR2 FYNNEI. After removal of 8 bases from V and 3 bases from J, the junction contained 12 bases not matched to a gene. CDR3 residues: CASRKTGLAEETQYF. In DNA form, the CDR3 reads TGTGCCAGCCGAAAAACTGGGCTAGCGGAAGAGACCCAGTACTTC.

The table lists this clonotype with a few counts. The genes are TRBV4-1 and TRBJ1-1; D unresolved. The length of the CDR3 is 13 residues. Between the trimmed V and J ends, which lost 1 base and 5 bases, there was a span of 8 bases. Germline V lookup: CDR1 MGHRA, CDR2 YSYEKL. CDR3 region: CASSQVDKTEAFF. CDR3 in DNA: TGCGCCAGCAGCCAAGTGGATAAGACTGAAGCTTTCTTT.

This clonotype was observed a handful of times. The chain joins TRBV29-1 to TRBJ2-1; weak D call: TRBD2 (5 bases). Germline V gene data show CDR1 as SQVTM and CDR2 as ANQGSEA. Trimming took 7 bases from V and 2 from J, leaving 15 bases between them. The CDR3 consists of 14 residues. CDR3 sequence: CSDLTSFPYNEQFF. The CDR3 DNA is TGCAGCGACCTAACTAGTTTCCCCTACAATGAGCAGTTCTTC.

The chain combines TRBV6-5 with TRBJ1-4; no clear D gene. The CDR3 is made up of 15 amino acids. Trimming shortened V by 0 bases and J by 6 bases, and 11 bases separated the two germline ends. Germline CDR1 and CDR2: MNHEY and SVGAGI. Here the CDR3 reads CASSYSTRIYEKLFF. As DNA, the CDR3 is TGTGCCAGCAGTTACTCGACCAGAATCTATGAAAAACTGTTTTTT.

This clonotype was seen a few times. The chain uses TRBV12-3 or TRBV12-4 and TRBJ2-5, with D perhaps TRBD2 (5 bases). The V and J ends lost 3 bases and 5 bases respectively, with 7 bases between them. This CDR3 is 12 amino acids long. The CDR3 region is CASSFGIETQYF. The CDR3 coding sequence is TGTGCCAGCAGTTTCGGGATTGAGACCCAGTACTTC.

This clonotype was detected a few times. The chain carries TRBV7-9 and TRBJ1-2; possible D gene TRBD1, 5 bases. In germline, CDR1 is SEHNR, CDR2 FQNEAQ (reference sequence). Trimming removed 1 base at V and 7 bases at J, with 10 bases between. This CDR3 comprises 13 residues. CDR3 sequence reads: CASSLEGHRGYTF. CDR3 DNA sequence: TGTGCCAGCAGCTTAGAGGGGCATCGTGGCTACACCTTC. Full variable domain (missing parts from reference TRBV7-9 and TRBJ1-2): DTGVSQNPRHKITKRGQNVTFRCDPISEHNRLYWYRQTLGQGPEFLTYFQNEAQLEKSRLLSDRFSAERPKGSFSTLEIQRTEQGDSAMYLCASSLEGHRGYTFGSGTRLTVV.

For this clonotype: A junction end diverges from the germline sequence, so it may reflect a read error. The chain has TRBV2 and TRBJ2-1; the D is unclear. The germline CDR1 and CDR2 sequences are SNHLY and FYNNEI. The CDR3 is 12 amino acids. In DNA form, the CDR3 reads TGTGCCAGCAGGGAAGAGTATAAGAATCCGTTCTTC. The encoded protein is CASREEYKNPFF.

The chain has TRBV2 and TRBJ2-7; D is possibly TRBD1 (5 bases). This CDR3 has 13 amino acids. V was pared by 7 bases and J by 3 bases, with 13 bases between. CDR1 and CDR2 (germline): SNHLY, FYNNEI. Here the CDR3 DNA reads TGTGCCAGCACCGGACAAAGGGGCTACGAGCAGTACTTC. Translated: CASTGQRGYEQYF. Combining the CDR3 with reference TRBV2 and TRBJ2-7 gives the whole variable domain EPEVTQTPSHQVTQMGQEVILRCVPISNHLYFYWYRQILGQKVEFLVSFYNNEISEKSEIFDDQFSVERPDGSNFTLKIRSTKLEDSAMYFCASTGQRGYEQYFGPGTRLTVT.

This clonotype came up a few times. This chain connects TRBV7-2 to TRBJ2-7; a weak D match, TRBD1 (6 bases). This CDR3 comprises 14 residues. Germline V gene data show CDR1 as SGHTA and CDR2 as FQGNSA. V was trimmed by 1 base and J by 3 bases, leaving 10 bases between them. CDR3 residues: CASSLGPRGYEQYF. The CDR3 bases are TGTGCCAGCAGCTTAGGCCCCAGGGGCTACGAGCAGTACTTC.

This chain uses TRBV9 with TRBJ2-7; D is possibly TRBD2 (6 bases). The CDR3 spans 15 residues. In germline, CDR1 is SGDLS, CDR2 YYNGEE. Trimming took 4 bases from V and 3 from J, leaving 17 bases between them. CDR3 sequence reads: CASSLRDSIYYEQYF. The CDR3 coding sequence is TGTGCCAGCAGCCTCCGGGACTCCATCTACTACGAGCAGTACTTC.

This clonotype appeared a few times. The V gene is TRBV20-1, the J gene TRBJ2-5; D perhaps matches TRBD2 (6 bases). The CDR3 runs to 14 residues. CDR1 is DFQATT, CDR2 SNEGSKA, per germline (reference sequence). V dropped 1 base and J dropped 4 bases, with 13 bases sitting between them. In DNA, the CDR3 is TGCAGTGCTAGAGGGGTAGCGGACCTAGAGACCCAGTACTTC. Amino acid sequence: CSARGVADLETQYF.

The rearrangement links TRBV4-2 to TRBJ2-5; 9 nucleotides match TRBD2. This CDR3 has 15 residues. Germline CDR1 LGHNA, CDR2 YNFKEQ. V was clipped by 0 bases and J by 2 bases; unmatched bases: 1. The CDR3 reads CASSQDLAGQETQYF. The CDR3 coding sequence is TGTGCCAGCAGCCAAGACCTAGCGGGACAAGAGACCCAGTACTTC.